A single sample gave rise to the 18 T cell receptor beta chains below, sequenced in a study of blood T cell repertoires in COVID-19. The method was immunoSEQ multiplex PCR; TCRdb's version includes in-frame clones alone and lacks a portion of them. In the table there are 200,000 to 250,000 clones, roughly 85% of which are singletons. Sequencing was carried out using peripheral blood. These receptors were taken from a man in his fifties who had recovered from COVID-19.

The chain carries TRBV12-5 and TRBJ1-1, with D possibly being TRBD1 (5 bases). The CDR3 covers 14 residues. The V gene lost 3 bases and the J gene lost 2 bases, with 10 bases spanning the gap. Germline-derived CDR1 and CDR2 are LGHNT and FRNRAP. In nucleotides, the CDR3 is TGTGCTAGTGGTTTTAGACAGCCTAACACTGAAGCTTTCTTT. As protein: CASGFRQPNTEAFF.

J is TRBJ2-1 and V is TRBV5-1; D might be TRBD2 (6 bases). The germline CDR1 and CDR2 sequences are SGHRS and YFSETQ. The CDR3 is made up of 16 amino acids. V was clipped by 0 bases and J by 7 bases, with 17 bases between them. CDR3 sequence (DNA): TGCGCCAGCAGCTTGGCCGTAGGCGGGATTAGGAATGAGCAGTTCTTC. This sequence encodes CASSLAVGGIRNEQFF.

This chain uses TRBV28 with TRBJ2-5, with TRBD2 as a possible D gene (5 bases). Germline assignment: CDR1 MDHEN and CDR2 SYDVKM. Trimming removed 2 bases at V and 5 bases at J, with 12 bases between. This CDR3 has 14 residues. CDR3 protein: CASSLGGRGETQYF. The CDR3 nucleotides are TGTGCCAGCAGTTTAGGAGGTAGAGGGGAGACCCAGTACTTC. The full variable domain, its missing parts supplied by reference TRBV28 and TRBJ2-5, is DVKVTQSSRYLVKRTGEKVFLECVQDMDHENMFWYRQDPGLGLRLIYFSYDVKMKEKGDIPEGYSVSREKKERFSLILESASTNQTSMYLCASSLGGRGETQYFGPGTRLLVL.

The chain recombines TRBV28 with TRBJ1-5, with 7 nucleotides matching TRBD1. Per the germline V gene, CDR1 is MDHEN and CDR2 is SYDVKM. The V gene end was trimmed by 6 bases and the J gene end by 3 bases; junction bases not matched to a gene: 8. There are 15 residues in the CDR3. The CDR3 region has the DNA TGTGCCAGCAGGCGAATCGACAGGGACAATCAGCCCCAGCATTTT. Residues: CASRRIDRDNQPQHF.

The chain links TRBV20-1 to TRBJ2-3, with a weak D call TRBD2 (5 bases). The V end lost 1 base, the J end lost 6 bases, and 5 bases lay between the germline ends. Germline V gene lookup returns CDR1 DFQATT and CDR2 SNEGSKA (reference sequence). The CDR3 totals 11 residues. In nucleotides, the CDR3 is TGCAGTGCTAGAGGCGGGGATACGCAGTATTTT. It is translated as CSARGGDTQYF.

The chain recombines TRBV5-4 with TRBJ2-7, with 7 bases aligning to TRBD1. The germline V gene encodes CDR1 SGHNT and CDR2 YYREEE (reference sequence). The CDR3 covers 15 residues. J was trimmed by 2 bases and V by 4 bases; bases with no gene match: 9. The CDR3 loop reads CASSRNGDRAYEQYF. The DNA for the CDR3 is TGTGCCAGCAGCCGAAACGGAGACAGGGCCTACGAGCAGTACTTC.

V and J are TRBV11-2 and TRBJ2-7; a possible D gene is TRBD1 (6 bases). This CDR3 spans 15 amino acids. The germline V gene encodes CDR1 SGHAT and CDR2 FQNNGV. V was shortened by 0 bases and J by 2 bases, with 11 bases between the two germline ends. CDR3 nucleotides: TGTGCCAGCAGCTTAGATCGTGGACAGACCTACGAGCAGTACTTC. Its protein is CASSLDRGQTYEQYF.

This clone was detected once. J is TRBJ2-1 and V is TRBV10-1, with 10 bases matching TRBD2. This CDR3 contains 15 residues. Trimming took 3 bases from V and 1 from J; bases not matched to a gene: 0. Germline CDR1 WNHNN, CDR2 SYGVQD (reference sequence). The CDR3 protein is CASSELAGSYNEQFF. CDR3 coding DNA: TGCGCCAGCAGTGAACTAGCGGGATCCTACAATGAGCAGTTCTTC.

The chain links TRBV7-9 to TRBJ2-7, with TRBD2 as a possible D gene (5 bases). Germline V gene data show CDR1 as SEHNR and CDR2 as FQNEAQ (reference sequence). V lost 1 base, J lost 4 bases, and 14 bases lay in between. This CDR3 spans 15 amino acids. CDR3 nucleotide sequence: TGTGCCAGCAGCTTAGGTGGAGCCAGAGGGTACGAGCAGTACTTC. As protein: CASSLGGARGYEQYF.

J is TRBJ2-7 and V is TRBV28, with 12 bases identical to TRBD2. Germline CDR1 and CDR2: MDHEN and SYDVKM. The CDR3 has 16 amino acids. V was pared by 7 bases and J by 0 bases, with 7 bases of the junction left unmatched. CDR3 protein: CASNPGTSGHSYEQYF. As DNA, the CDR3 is TGTGCCAGCAACCCGGGGACTAGCGGGCACTCCTACGAGCAGTACTTC.

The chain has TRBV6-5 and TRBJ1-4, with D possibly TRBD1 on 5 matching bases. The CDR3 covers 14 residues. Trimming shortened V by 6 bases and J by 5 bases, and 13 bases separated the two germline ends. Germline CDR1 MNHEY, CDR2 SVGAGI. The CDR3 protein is CASSLMQGNEKLFF. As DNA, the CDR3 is TGTGCCAGCAGCCTCATGCAGGGAAATGAAAAACTGTTTTTT.

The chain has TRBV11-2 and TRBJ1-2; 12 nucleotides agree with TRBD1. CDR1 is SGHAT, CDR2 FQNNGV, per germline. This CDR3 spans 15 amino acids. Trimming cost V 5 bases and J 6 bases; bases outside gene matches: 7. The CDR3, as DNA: TGTGCCAGCAGCGCGACCGGGACAGGGGGCAATGGCTACACCTTC. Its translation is CASSATGTGGNGYTF.

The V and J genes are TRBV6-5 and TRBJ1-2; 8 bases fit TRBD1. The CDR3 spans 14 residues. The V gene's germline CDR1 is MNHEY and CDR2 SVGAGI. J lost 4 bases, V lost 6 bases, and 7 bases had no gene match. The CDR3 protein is CASSLGQEIYGYTF. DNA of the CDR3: TGTGCCAGCAGCCTGGGACAGGAAATCTATGGCTACACCTTC.

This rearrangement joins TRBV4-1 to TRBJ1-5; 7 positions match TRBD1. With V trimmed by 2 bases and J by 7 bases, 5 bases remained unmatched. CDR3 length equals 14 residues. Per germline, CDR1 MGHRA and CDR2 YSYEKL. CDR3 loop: CASSQFEGAQPQHF. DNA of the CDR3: TGCGCCAGCAGCCAATTTGAGGGGGCCCAGCCCCAGCATTTT.

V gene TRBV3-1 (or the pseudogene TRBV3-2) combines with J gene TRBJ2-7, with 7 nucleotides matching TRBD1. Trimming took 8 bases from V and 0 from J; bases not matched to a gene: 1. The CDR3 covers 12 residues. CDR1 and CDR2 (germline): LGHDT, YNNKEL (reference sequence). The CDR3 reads CASAGGSYEQYF. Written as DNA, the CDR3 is TGTGCCAGCGCAGGGGGCTCCTACGAGCAGTACTTC.

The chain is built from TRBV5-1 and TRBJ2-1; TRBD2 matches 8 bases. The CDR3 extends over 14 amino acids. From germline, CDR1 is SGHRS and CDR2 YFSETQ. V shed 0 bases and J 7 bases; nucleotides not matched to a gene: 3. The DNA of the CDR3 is TGCGCCAGCAGCTTGGTGTCTAGCGGGAATGAGCAGTTCTTC. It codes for CASSLVSSGNEQFF.

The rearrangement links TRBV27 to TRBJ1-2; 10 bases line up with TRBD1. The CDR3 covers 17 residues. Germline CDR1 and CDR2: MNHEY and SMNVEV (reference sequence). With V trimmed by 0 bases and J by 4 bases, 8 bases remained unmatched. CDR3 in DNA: TGTGCCAGCAGTTTATCGCACCCCCGGACAGGGGGCTATGGCTACACCTTC. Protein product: CASSLSHPRTGGYGYTF.

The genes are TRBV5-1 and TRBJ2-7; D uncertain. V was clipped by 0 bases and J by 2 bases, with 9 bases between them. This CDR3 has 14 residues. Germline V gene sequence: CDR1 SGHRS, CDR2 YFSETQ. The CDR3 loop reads CASSLGGKTYEQYF. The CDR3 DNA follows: TGCGCCAGCAGCTTGGGTGGCAAGACCTACGAGCAGTACTTC. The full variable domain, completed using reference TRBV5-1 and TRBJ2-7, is KAGVTQTPRYLIKTRGQQVTLSCSPISGHRSVSWYQQTPGQGLQFLFEYFSETQRNKGNFPGRFSGRQFSNSRSEMNVSTLELGDSALYLCASSLGGKTYEQYFGPGTRLTVT.